These 8 T cell receptor beta chains were all obtained from the same sample, sequenced in a study of tissue T cells after allogeneic stem cell transplantation. Sequencing was performed with immunoSEQ multiplex PCR; in TCRdb, only in-frame clones are kept and a portion is missing. The sample contains about 340 clones, about 60% of which appear only once. Sequencing was performed on liver tissue, taken at autopsy. Receptor source: a female patient aged 40-70 years with steroid-refractory graft-versus-host disease after an allogeneic stem cell transplant. Some T cells may be the graft donor's.

The CDR3 loop is CASSQVGSQETQYF. The CDR3 DNA reads as TGTGCCAGCAGCCAAGTTGGCAGTCAAGAGACCCAGTACTTC. The chain carries TRBV4-2 and TRBJ2-5; D not certain. Trimming removed 1 base at V and 2 bases at J, with 8 bases between. The CDR3 consists of 14 residues. Germline CDR1 and CDR2: LGHNA and YNFKEQ.

The chain carries TRBV7-9 and TRBJ2-3, with 7 positions matching TRBD2. Germline CDR1 is SEHNR and CDR2 is FQNEAQ (reference sequence). The CDR3 spans 15 residues. Trimming at V came to 3 bases and at J to 2 bases, leaving 5 bases not matched to a gene. The CDR3 coding sequence is TGTGCCAGCAGCTTCACGGGGAGGGTCACAGATACGCAGTATTTT. Protein sequence: CASSFTGRVTDTQYF.

The rearrangement uses TRBV9 and TRBJ2-6; the D is unclear. The V end was cut by 7 bases, the J end by 2 bases, with 7 bases between. CDR3 length: 13 residues. Germline V gene data show CDR1 as SGDLS and CDR2 as YYNGEE. CDR3 residues: CASAVPGANVLTF. The CDR3, as DNA: TGTGCCAGCGCGGTACCTGGGGCCAACGTCCTGACTTTC. Together with reference TRBV9 and TRBJ2-6, the CDR3 gives the full variable domain: DSGVTQTPKHLITATGQRVTLRCSPRSGDLSVYWYQQSLDQGLQFLIQYYNGEERAKGNILERFSAQQFPDLHSELNLSSLELGDSALYFCASAVPGANVLTFGAGSRLTVL.

This clone was observed a few times. The chain is built from TRBV19 and TRBJ1-1; D uncertain. The CDR3 loop spans 11 amino acids. CDR1 is LNHDA, CDR2 SQIVND, per germline (reference sequence). The V and J ends lost 8 bases and 7 bases respectively, with 11 bases between them. The CDR3 is CASPHRDEAFF. CDR3 DNA sequence: TGTGCCAGTCCCCATAGGGATGAAGCTTTCTTT.

This clone was observed a handful of times. This chain uses TRBV7-2 with TRBJ1-3; D is unresolved. Germline CDR1 reads SGHTA; CDR2 reads FQGNSA. The CDR3 length is 13 residues. V was clipped by 4 bases and J by 4 bases, with 8 bases between them. The CDR3 DNA sequence: TGTGCCAGCAGCTCAGGTCCGGGAAACACCATATATTTT. As protein: CASSSGPGNTIYF. Drawing the rest from reference TRBV7-2 and TRBJ1-3, the complete variable domain is GAGVSQSPSNKVTEKGKDVELRCDPISGHTALYWYRQSLGQGLEFLIYFQGNSAPDKSGLPSDRFSAERTGGSVSTLTIQRTQQEDSAVYLCASSSGPGNTIYFGEGSWLTVV.

This clone was seen only once. In DNA, the CDR3 is TGTGCCAGCCTGAGGGCTAGCCACTCCTACAATGAGCAGTTCTTC. Translation: CASLRASHSYNEQFF. J is TRBJ2-1 and V is TRBV2; D might be TRBD2 (5 bases). Germline V gives CDR1 SNHLY, CDR2 FYNNEI. V lost 8 bases and J lost 0, with 14 bases in between. The CDR3 runs to 15 residues.

V gene TRBV6-5 combines with J gene TRBJ1-2; D unclear. The CDR3 spans 13 residues. Germline assignment: CDR1 MNHEY and CDR2 SVGAGI. V shed 0 bases and J shed 4 bases, with 6 bases lying between them. In DNA, the CDR3 is TGTGCCAGCAGTTACTCGCGAAGCTATGGCTACACCTTC. Its translation: CASSYSRSYGYTF.

The V gene is TRBV20-1, the J gene TRBJ2-2; 12 nucleotides match TRBD2. Germline V gene sequence: CDR1 DFQATT, CDR2 SNEGSKA (reference sequence). After removal of 3 bases from V and 6 bases from J, the junction contained 5 bases not matched to a gene. The CDR3 covers 15 residues. CDR3 nucleotide sequence: TGCAGTGCTAGTAAAGCTAGCGGGAGGGCCGGGGAGCTGTTTTTT. This codes for CSASKASGRAGELFF.